The 24 T cell receptor beta chains below come from one sample, sequenced in a study of cytomegalovirus exposure and HLA in healthy donors. PCR amplification relied on 60 Vbeta primers (plus 13 Jbeta primers). The method was immunoSEQ multiplex PCR; TCRdb's version includes in-frame clones alone and lacks a portion of them. The table includes 100,000 to 120,000 clones, over 65% detected once. What was sequenced was PBMCs. Receptors were obtained from a man between 25 and 39 years old in good health and CMV-seropositive.

In the case of this clone: The junction departs from germline at one end; a sequencing error may be responsible. This chain links TRBV18 with TRBJ1-5, with D tentatively TRBD1 (5 bases). Germline CDR1 KGHSH, CDR2 LQKENI. CDR3 length: 14 amino acids. The CDR3 nucleotides read TGTGCCAGCCCACCGGACATTAGCAATCAGCCCCAGCATTTT. Amino acid sequence: CASPPDISNQPQHF.

This chain uses TRBV7-2 with TRBJ1-6, with 7 bases identical to TRBD1. The germline V gene has CDR1 SGHTA and CDR2 FQGNSA. CDR3 length equals 16 residues. V lost 7 bases to trimming and J lost 4 bases; unmatched junction nucleotides: 10. The CDR3 reads CASNPPGTDYNSPLHF. The DNA of the CDR3 is TGTGCCAGCAACCCTCCCGGGACAGATTATAATTCACCCCTCCACTTT.

The J gene is TRBJ1-6, the V gene TRBV4-2; D is possibly TRBD1 (6 bases). Trimming took off 2 bases at V and 8 bases at J, with 10 bases between the two ends. CDR3 length: 14 amino acids. Germline V gives CDR1 LGHNA, CDR2 YNFKEQ. As DNA, the CDR3 is TGTGCCAGCAGCCAAAACGGACAGTATTCACCCCTCCACTTT. This sequence encodes CASSQNGQYSPLHF.

This clone was observed once. This rearrangement joins TRBV7-2 to TRBJ1-6; D call uncertain. CDR1 and CDR2 (germline): SGHTA, FQGNSA. The germline V and J ends were trimmed by 5 bases and 7 bases, with 9 bases remaining between them. The CDR3 totals 13 residues. The CDR3, as DNA: TGTGCCAGCAGCCGCAACAGCAATTCACCCCTCCACTTT. Translated, it gives CASSRNSNSPLHF.

This clone has just one count. The chain employs TRBV18 and TRBJ2-5; D uncertain. CDR3 size: 13 residues. CDR1 and CDR2 (germline): KGHSH, LQKENI. Trimming stripped 3 bases from V and 2 bases from J, with 7 bases between. Here the CDR3 reads CASSPSLQETQYF. The DNA for the CDR3 is TGTGCCAGCTCACCGAGTTTACAAGAGACCCAGTACTTC.

A few counts support this clone. V usage is TRBV6-5 and J usage is TRBJ2-3; tentative D call: TRBD1 (5 bases). V dropped 6 bases and J dropped 0 bases, with 10 bases sitting between them. This CDR3 spans 14 amino acids. Per the germline V gene, CDR1 is MNHEY and CDR2 is SVGAGI. The CDR3 DNA follows: TGTGCCAGCAGCTCAGGGCCTAGCACAGATACGCAGTATTTT. The encoded protein is CASSSGPSTDTQYF.

The chain employs TRBV10-3 and TRBJ2-6, with TRBD2 as a possible D gene (5 bases). Germline V CDR1 and CDR2: ENHRY, SYGVKD. Deletions cut 0 bases from V and 2 bases from J, with 11 bases between. CDR3 size: 17 residues. DNA for the CDR3: TGTGCCATCAGTGAGTCGTTAGCCGGGGCTGGGGCCAACGTCCTGACTTTC. This sequence encodes CAISESLAGAGANVLTF.

This chain uses TRBV27 with TRBJ1-2; 8 bases are a match to TRBD1. The CDR3 covers 14 residues. With V trimmed by 5 bases and J by 8 bases, 10 bases remained unmatched. Germline assignment: CDR1 MNHEY and CDR2 SMNVEV (reference sequence). In DNA, the CDR3 is TGTGCCAGCAGTCCCGAGACAGGGGATAAGGGCTACACCTTC. Amino acids: CASSPETGDKGYTF.

This sequence joins TRBV5-5 and TRBJ2-7, with a tentative D call TRBD1 (5 bases). CDR3 length: 14 amino acids. Per germline, CDR1 SGHKS and CDR2 YYEKEE (reference sequence). V lost 4 bases and J lost 1, with 12 bases in between. The CDR3 DNA is TGTGCCAGCAGCCCTAGGGGCGGATCCTACGAGCAGTACTTC. Its translation is CASSPRGGSYEQYF.

This chain joins TRBV27 and TRBJ2-2; 10 nucleotides agree with TRBD1. V lost 3 bases and J lost 3; bases outside the gene matches: 13. The CDR3 has 19 residues. Germline V gene lookup returns CDR1 MNHEY and CDR2 SMNVEV (reference sequence). CDR3 residues: CASSFRAPRQGAYTGELFF. Written as DNA, the CDR3 is TGTGCCAGCAGTTTCCGGGCCCCCCGACAGGGGGCCTACACCGGGGAGCTGTTTTTT.

This chain connects TRBV5-1 to TRBJ2-1; TRBD2 agrees at 10 bases. Germline V gene lookup returns CDR1 SGHRS and CDR2 YFSETQ. The CDR3 loop spans 16 amino acids. The J segment lost 8 bases and the V segment lost 5 bases, leaving 13 bases of the junction unmatched. The CDR3 sequence is CASRSQLAGRLDEQFF. As DNA, the CDR3 is TGCGCCAGCAGGAGTCAACTAGCGGGGAGGCTTGATGAGCAGTTCTTC. The full variable domain, completed using reference TRBV5-1 and TRBJ2-1, is KAGVTQTPRYLIKTRGQQVTLSCSPISGHRSVSWYQQTPGQGLQFLFEYFSETQRNKGNFPGRFSGRQFSNSRSEMNVSTLELGDSALYLCASRSQLAGRLDEQFFGPGTRLTVL.

The V call is TRBV9, the J call TRBJ1-6; D perhaps matches TRBD1 (6 bases). This CDR3 has 17 residues. V lost 4 bases and J 0 bases, leaving 14 bases between the germline ends. CDR1 is SGDLS, CDR2 YYNGEE, per germline. This CDR3 is CASSYTGTSSYNSPLHF. CDR3 coding DNA: TGTGCCAGCAGCTATACAGGGACGAGCTCCTATAATTCACCCCTCCACTTT.

The chain recombines TRBV27 with TRBJ1-2, with TRBD1 identical over 12 bases. The CDR3 spans 15 residues. Germline values: CDR1 MNHEY, CDR2 SMNVEV (reference sequence). The junction had 3 bases not matched to a gene; V was cut back by 2 bases and J by 5 bases. This CDR3 reads CASSLGTGGAYGYTF. CDR3 in DNA: TGTGCCAGCAGTTTAGGGACAGGGGGCGCGTATGGCTACACCTTC.

The CDR3 DNA sequence: TGTGCCAGCAGTTTGGTACAGAAGCCCTACGAGCAGTACTTC. Its translation is CASSLVQKPYEQYF. The rearrangement uses TRBV27 and TRBJ2-7, with no clear D. The length of the CDR3 is 14 residues. CDR1 and CDR2 (germline): MNHEY, SMNVEV (reference sequence). Trimming removed 3 bases at V and 2 bases at J, with 11 bases between.

The V gene is TRBV4-2, the J gene TRBJ2-5; D perhaps matches TRBD2 (7 bases). This CDR3 is built from 15 residues. The germline V gene has CDR1 LGHNA and CDR2 YNFKEQ. V was pared by 0 bases and J by 4 bases, with 12 bases between. DNA for the CDR3: TGTGCCAGCAGCCAAGATTGGGGGGGGGCAGAGACCCAGTACTTC. This encodes CASSQDWGGAETQYF.

This chain connects TRBV27 to TRBJ1-2, with 8 bases lining up with TRBD1. V shed 5 bases and J 3 bases; nucleotides not matched to a gene: 11. The CDR3 runs 16 residues. Germline CDR1 reads MNHEY; CDR2 reads SMNVEV (reference sequence). CDR3 sequence reads: CASSRRQGTSDYGYTF. CDR3 DNA sequence: TGTGCCAGCAGTCGCCGACAGGGGACAAGTGACTATGGCTACACCTTC.

Only a few counts were recorded for this clone. The chain joins TRBV2 to TRBJ2-3; possible D gene TRBD1, 5 bases. Trimming left V 1 base short and J 1 base short, with 6 bases between. Germline CDR1 SNHLY, CDR2 FYNNEI. The CDR3 has 14 amino acids. The CDR3 spells CASSEGRGTDTQYF. The CDR3 DNA is TGTGCCAGCAGTGAAGGCAGGGGCACAGATACGCAGTATTTT.

The rearrangement joins TRBV5-1 to TRBJ2-2, with 8 bases matching TRBD1. Germline trimming cut 6 bases from V and 6 bases from J; bases unmatched to any gene: 13. CDR3 length: 16 amino acids. Germline V CDR1 and CDR2: SGHRS, YFSETQ. The DNA for the CDR3 is TGCGCCAGCACCCAGAAGGACAGGGAATATCCCGGGGAGCTGTTTTTT. This encodes CASTQKDREYPGELFF. The full variable domain, in which reference TRBV5-1 and TRBJ2-2 provide the parts outside the CDR3, is KAGVTQTPRYLIKTRGQQVTLSCSPISGHRSVSWYQQTPGQGLQFLFEYFSETQRNKGNFPGRFSGRQFSNSRSEMNVSTLELGDSALYLCASTQKDREYPGELFFGEGSRLTVL.

The chain combines TRBV9 with TRBJ2-7; a possible D gene is TRBD1 (5 bases). Germline-derived CDR1 and CDR2 are SGDLS and YYNGEE. V lost 0 bases, J lost 2 bases, and 9 bases lay in between. The CDR3 has 14 residues. The CDR3 protein is CASSVGPDTYEQYF. DNA of the CDR3: TGTGCCAGCAGCGTAGGACCGGACACCTACGAGCAGTACTTC.

J is TRBJ1-4 and V is TRBV7-9; no reliable D call. V shed 5 bases and J shed 8 bases, with 12 bases lying between them. The germline V gene has CDR1 SEHNR and CDR2 FQNEAQ (reference sequence). The CDR3 is made up of 13 amino acids. Written as DNA, the CDR3 is TGTGCCAGCAGCCTTAGTACGAGAGAAAAACTGTTTTTT. Translating gives CASSLSTREKLFF.

The V gene is TRBV6-6, the J gene TRBJ1-2; TRBD1 might be the D (5 bases). The germline CDR1 and CDR2 sequences are MNHNY and SVGAGI (reference sequence). The CDR3 length is 12 residues. V was cut by 6 bases and J by 3 bases, with 8 bases left in between. The CDR3 nucleotides are TGTGCCAGCAGCGAGACAGACTATGGCTACACCTTC. Its protein is CASSETDYGYTF.

CDR3 amino acids: CASSDLRGYTF. CDR3 sequence (DNA): TGTGCCAGCAGTGATTTACGGGGCTACACCTTC. The chain uses TRBV25-1 and TRBJ1-2, with no clear D. The V and J ends lost 3 bases and 8 bases respectively, with 7 bases between them. Germline V gene lookup returns CDR1 MGHDK and CDR2 SYGVNS. This CDR3 is 11 amino acids long.

Note on this clone: The same CDR3 can be traced to other DNA sequences in this sample. V and J are TRBV7-2 and TRBJ2-3; D perhaps matches TRBD1 (6 bases). Germline CDR1 is SGHTA and CDR2 is FQGNSA. This CDR3 is built from 12 residues. The V and J ends lost 5 bases and 6 bases respectively, with 9 bases between them. This chain's CDR3 is CASSPQGDTQYF. Here the CDR3 DNA reads TGTGCCAGCAGCCCCCAGGGGGATACGCAGTATTTT. The whole variable domain, remainder taken from reference TRBV7-2 and TRBJ2-3, is GAGVSQSPSNKVTEKGKDVELRCDPISGHTALYWYRQSLGQGLEFLIYFQGNSAPDKSGLPSDRFSAERTGGSVSTLTIQRTQQEDSAVYLCASSPQGDTQYFGPGTRLTVL.

This sequence joins TRBV30 and TRBJ1-2, with 7 bases fitting TRBD1. This CDR3 is 12 amino acids long. V lost 2 bases, J lost 6 bases, and 3 bases stayed unmatched. Germline CDR1 reads GTSNPN; CDR2 reads SVGIG (reference sequence). CDR3 nucleotides: TGTGCCTGGAGTCACAGGGGTCATGGCTACACCTTC. It is translated as CAWSHRGHGYTF.